The clone carrying this TCR beta chain has just a few counts. Its antigen remains unidentified. Looked up from germline, CDR1 is SGHDN and CDR2 is FVKESK. The CDR3 loop spans 13 amino acids. Trimming pared 4 bases from V and 2 bases from J, leaving 8 bases between. This specimen comes from a study of cytomegalovirus exposure and HLA in healthy donors. Findings and limits, study-wide: Later analysis identified several of the most significant clusters that appeared linked to common viral pathogens. Based on reports, TCR beta sequences accurately predicted HLA-A and HLA-B alleles for most subjects.

Amplification used 60 Vbeta primers and 13 Jbeta primers. Repertoires were generated with immunoSEQ multiplex PCR, while TCRdb's copy carries only in-frame clones and drops some. The table includes 130,000 to 150,000 clones, 75% to 80% detected once. J is TRBJ1-1 and V is TRBV14; D is perhaps TRBD1 (5 bases). The sequencing input was PBMCs. The TCR was taken from a man in his forties in good health and CMV-seropositive. The CDR3 DNA reads TGTGCCAGCAGCCCGACAGCCAACACTGAAGCTTTCTTT. This codes for CASSPTANTEAFF.